Listed below are T cell receptor beta chains from one sample, sequenced in a study of OX40 agonist ivuxolimab in advanced cancers. Assay used: immunoSEQ multiplex PCR; TCRdb lists only in-frame clones, some missing. The table includes approximately 21,000 clones, approximately 80% detected once. This specimen was CD4+ or CD8+ T cells sorted from blood, taken in a trial of the OX40 agonist ivuxolimab. These TCRs come from an adult with an advanced solid tumor such as melanoma, head and neck, liver or kidney cancer. Both conserved end residues are part of each CDR3. The order of the fields is J gene, D gene, clone size, V gene, CDR3 protein, CDR3 DNA. A D gene is named only where the DNA matches it firmly. Clone size is not always given. Where it is, it says once, few, many or a class for expanded clones.

J: TRBJ2-1
D: NA
size: NA
V: TRBV30
CDR3: CAWTVGRDSGEQFF
DNA: TGTGCCTGGACAGTGGGACGAGATTCTGGTGAGCAGTTCTTC

J: TRBJ2-2
D: TRBD2
size: few
V: TRBV11-2
CDR3: CASSLDSTSAPTGELFF
DNA: TGTGCCAGCAGCTTAGATTCGACTAGCGCGCCTACCGGGGAGCTGTTTTTT

J: TRBJ1-5
D: NA
size: few
V: TRBV4-1
CDR3: CASSQETGYSNQPQHF
DNA: TGCGCCAGCAGCCAAGAAACTGGGTATAGCAATCAGCCCCAGCATTTT

J: TRBJ2-1
D: NA
size: NA
V: TRBV5-1
CDR3: CASSFKASTYNEQFF
DNA: TGCGCCAGCAGCTTTAAGGCTAGCACTTACAATGAGCAGTTCTTC

J: TRBJ2-3
D: NA
size: NA
V: TRBV7-8
CDR3: CASSLQGGPDTQYF
DNA: TGTGCCAGCAGCTTACAAGGCGGGCCAGATACGCAGTATTTT

J: TRBJ2-1
D: NA
size: NA
V: TRBV10-1
CDR3: CASSGVVLTEQFF
DNA: TGCGCCAGCAGTGGGGTAGTTTTGACTGAGCAGTTCTTC

J: TRBJ2-2
D: NA
size: NA
V: TRBV29-1
CDR3: CSVAGTYTGELFF
DNA: TGCAGCGTTGCCGGGACGTACACCGGGGAGCTGTTTTTT

J: TRBJ2-5
D: NA
size: NA
V: TRBV7-7
CDR3: CASSAGPRSQETQYF
DNA: TGTGCTAGCAGCGCCGGGCCGCGAAGTCAGGAGACCCAGTACTTC

J: TRBJ2-1
D: NA
size: NA
V: TRBV9
CDR3: CASSVDYNEQFF
DNA: TGTGCCAGCAGCGTAGACTACAATGAGCAGTTCTTC

J: TRBJ1-2
D: TRBD1
size: NA
V: TRBV7-8
CDR3: CASSLGTGGRGYTF
DNA: TGTGCCAGCAGCTTAGGGACAGGGGGAAGGGGCTACACCTTC

J: TRBJ2-1
D: TRBD1
size: NA
V: TRBV11-3
CDR3: CASSFPTGTYNEQFF
DNA: TGTGCCAGCAGCTTCCCGACAGGGACCTACAATGAGCAGTTCTTC

J: TRBJ2-1
D: NA
size: NA
V: TRBV5-4
CDR3: CASSPWIGNEQFF
DNA: TGTGCCAGCAGCCCATGGATTGGCAATGAGCAGTTCTTC

J: TRBJ2-1
D: TRBD2
size: NA
V: TRBV7-3
CDR3: CASSSTGTSGTEQFF
DNA: TGTGCCAGCAGCTCCACCGGGACTAGCGGAACTGAGCAGTTCTTC

J: TRBJ2-3
D: NA
size: once
V: TRBV27
CDR3: CASSSRQSLSTDTQYF
DNA: TGTGCCAGCAGTTCCCGACAAAGCCTCTCCACAGATACGCAGTATTTT

J: TRBJ1-5
D: TRBD1
size: few
V: TRBV7-6
CDR3: CASSPQTGPYSNQPQHF
DNA: TGTGCCAGCAGCCCTCAGACAGGGCCTTATAGCAATCAGCCCCAGCATTTT

J: TRBJ2-2
D: TRBD2
size: NA
V: TRBV7-3
CDR3: CASSLALAGGNTGELFF
DNA: TGTGCCAGCAGCTTAGCGTTAGCGGGAGGCAACACCGGGGAGCTGTTTTTT

J: TRBJ2-5
D: NA
size: NA
V: TRBV11-3
CDR3: CASSDKKGLETQYF
DNA: TGTGCCAGCAGCGACAAGAAGGGGTTGGAGACCCAGTACTTC

J: TRBJ2-5
D: TRBD1
size: NA
V: TRBV7-9
CDR3: CASSTTLQGAETQYF
DNA: TGTGCCAGCAGCACTACCCTACAGGGGGCCGAGACCCAGTACTTC

J: TRBJ1-2
D: NA
size: NA
V: TRBV5-8
CDR3: CASSNALEAHGYTF
DNA: TGTGCCAGCAGCAACGCACTCGAGGCCCATGGCTACACCTTC

J: TRBJ2-2
D: NA
size: NA
V: TRBV5-6
CDR3: CASSLLGGAFTGELFF
DNA: TGTGCCAGCAGCTTGTTAGGGGGGGCGTTCACCGGGGAGCTGTTTTTT

J: TRBJ2-3
D: NA
size: NA
V: TRBV5-1
CDR3: CASSLHPSKDTQYF
DNA: TGCGCCAGCAGCTTACACCCTAGCAAAGATACGCAGTATTTT

J: TRBJ1-1
D: NA
size: medium-sized
V: TRBV27
CDR3: CASKSVVNTEAFF
DNA: TGTGCCAGCAAAAGCGTGGTGAACACTGAAGCTTTCTTT

J: TRBJ2-3
D: TRBD1
size: NA
V: TRBV29-1
CDR3: CSVDRGQSTDTQYF
DNA: TGCAGCGTGGACAGGGGTCAGAGCACAGATACGCAGTATTTT

J: TRBJ2-2
D: NA
size: NA
V: TRBV7-3
CDR3: CASSSSGGELFF
DNA: TGTGCCAGCAGCTCCTCGGGGGGGGAGCTGTTTTTT

J: TRBJ2-7
D: TRBD2
size: many
V: TRBV7-8
CDR3: CASSLASGRAEQYF
DNA: TGTGCCAGCAGCCTCGCTAGCGGGAGGGCGGAGCAGTACTTC

J: TRBJ2-3
D: TRBD1
size: NA
V: TRBV5-1
CDR3: CASSPGTGWDTQYF
DNA: TGCGCCAGCAGCCCCGGGACAGGGTGGGATACGCAGTATTTT

J: TRBJ2-7
D: NA
size: NA
V: TRBV6-6
CDR3: CASKGLDSRAYEQYF
DNA: TGTGCCAGCAAAGGCCTCGACAGTCGAGCCTACGAGCAGTACTTC

J: TRBJ2-3
D: TRBD1
size: NA
V: TRBV5-6
CDR3: CASSYWTGEEGDTQYF
DNA: TGTGCCAGCAGCTACTGGACAGGGGAGGAAGGAGATACGCAGTATTTT

J: TRBJ2-1
D: NA
size: NA
V: TRBV27
CDR3: CASDDQGSKGDEQFF
DNA: TGTGCCAGCGACGACCAGGGGTCGAAAGGGGATGAGCAGTTCTTC

J: TRBJ2-5
D: TRBD1
size: NA
V: TRBV5-1
CDR3: CASSPVDRGLETQYF
DNA: TGCGCCAGCAGCCCGGTGGACAGGGGGCTGGAGACCCAGTACTTC

J: TRBJ2-3
D: NA
size: NA
V: TRBV9
CDR3: CASSVGASTDTQYF
DNA: TGTGCCAGCAGCGTAGGGGCTAGCACAGATACGCAGTATTTT

J: TRBJ2-1
D: TRBD2
size: NA
V: TRBV7-9
CDR3: CASSPASGLYNEQFF
DNA: TGTGCCAGCAGCCCCGCTAGCGGACTCTACAATGAGCAGTTCTTC

J: TRBJ1-1
D: NA
size: NA
V: TRBV4-1
CDR3: CASSQFILNTEAFF
DNA: TGCGCCAGCAGCCAATTTATACTGAACACTGAAGCTTTCTTT

J: TRBJ2-1
D: TRBD2
size: NA
V: TRBV4-2
CDR3: CASSHGGDEQFF
DNA: TGTGCCAGCAGCCACGGGGGGGATGAGCAGTTCTTC

J: TRBJ2-3
D: TRBD2
size: NA
V: TRBV9
CDR3: CASSVASGGLADTQYF
DNA: TGTGCCAGCAGCGTAGCTTCAGGGGGACTAGCTGATACGCAGTATTTT

J: TRBJ1-1
D: NA
size: NA
V: TRBV2
CDR3: CASSEWVNTEAFF
DNA: TGTGCCAGCAGTGAATGGGTGAACACTGAAGCTTTCTTT

J: TRBJ1-2
D: TRBD1
size: hyperexpanded
V: TRBV5-1
CDR3: CASSWGTGSTGYTF
DNA: TGCGCCAGCAGCTGGGGGACAGGGAGTACTGGCTACACCTTC

J: TRBJ2-5
D: NA
size: NA
V: TRBV11-2
CDR3: CASSLGQIQETQYF
DNA: TGTGCCAGCAGCCTGGGGCAGATCCAGGAGACCCAGTACTTC

J: TRBJ2-7
D: TRBD2
size: NA
V: TRBV7-9
CDR3: CASSSIRDYRYEQYF
DNA: TGTGCCAGCAGCTCAATCCGGGACTACCGATACGAGCAGTACTTC

J: TRBJ2-2
D: NA
size: NA
V: TRBV19
CDR3: CASSIVGASGELFF
DNA: TGTGCCAGTAGTATAGTCGGGGCTTCCGGGGAGCTGTTTTTT

J: TRBJ1-5
D: NA
size: NA
V: TRBV27
CDR3: CASRMSETSNQPQHF
DNA: TGTGCCAGCAGGATGAGTGAAACTAGCAATCAGCCCCAGCATTTT

J: TRBJ2-7
D: NA
size: NA
V: TRBV28
CDR3: CASSYGSYEQYF
DNA: TGTGCCAGCAGTTACGGGAGTTACGAGCAGTACTTC

J: TRBJ2-1
D: TRBD2
size: NA
V: TRBV5-1
CDR3: CASSQSGAYNEQFF
DNA: TGCGCCAGCAGCCAAAGCGGGGCGTACAATGAGCAGTTCTTC

J: TRBJ2-7
D: TRBD2
size: few
V: TRBV27
CDR3: CASSLTSGGSEQYF
DNA: TGTGCCAGCAGTTTGACTAGCGGTGGGAGCGAGCAGTACTTC

J: TRBJ1-5
D: NA
size: NA
V: TRBV28
CDR3: CASSLTVLRGPQHF
DNA: TGTGCCAGCAGTTTAACAGTCCTACGTGGGCCCCAGCATTTT

J: TRBJ2-2
D: NA
size: once
V: TRBV19
CDR3: CASSIAAPGSGELFF
DNA: TGTGCCAGTAGTATTGCTGCTCCCGGTTCCGGGGAGCTGTTTTTT

J: TRBJ1-1
D: TRBD1
size: medium-sized
V: TRBV5-1
CDR3: CASSGAGGYTEAFF
DNA: TGCGCCAGCAGCGGTGCAGGGGGCTACACTGAAGCTTTCTTT

J: TRBJ2-4
D: NA
size: NA
V: TRBV7-9
CDR3: CASSQRSGGWDIQYF
DNA: TGTGCCAGCAGCCAAAGGTCGGGCGGATGGGACATTCAGTACTTC

J: TRBJ1-5
D: NA
size: once
V: TRBV4-1
CDR3: CASSQDGGGYSNQPQHF
DNA: TGCGCCAGCAGCCAAGACGGCGGCGGATATAGCAATCAGCCCCAGCATTTT

J: TRBJ1-5
D: NA
size: once
V: TRBV21-1
CDR3: CASSKFFGRVEQPQHF
DNA: TGTGCCAGCAGCAAATTCTTTGGCAGGGTGGAGCAGCCCCAGCATTTT

J: TRBJ1-2
D: TRBD1
size: few
V: TRBV6-7
CDR3: CASRPTGLKTTF
DNA: TGTGCCAGCAGACCGACAGGGTTGAAAACAACCTTC

J: TRBJ2-1
D: NA
size: NA
V: TRBV30
CDR3: CAWSSTRNEQFF
DNA: TGTGCCTGGAGTTCGACCAGAAATGAGCAGTTCTTC

J: TRBJ1-4
D: TRBD1
size: NA
V: TRBV9
CDR3: CASSLTGNEKLFF
DNA: TGTGCCAGCAGCTTGACAGGGAATGAAAAACTGTTTTTT

J: TRBJ2-5
D: NA
size: NA
V: TRBV7-8
CDR3: CASSFQGGQETQYF
DNA: TGTGCCAGCAGCTTTCAGGGAGGACAAGAGACCCAGTACTTC

J: TRBJ2-1
D: NA
size: NA
V: TRBV30
CDR3: CAWSLGAINEQFF
DNA: TGTGCCTGGAGTTTGGGGGCTATCAATGAGCAGTTCTTC

J: TRBJ2-7
D: NA
size: NA
V: TRBV28
CDR3: CASSLLYEQYF
DNA: TGTGCCAGCAGTTTATTGTACGAGCAGTACTTC

J: TRBJ2-7
D: TRBD2
size: NA
V: TRBV28
CDR3: CASSFLRAGGLHEQYF
DNA: TGTGCCAGCAGTTTCCTCCGAGCGGGAGGGCTCCACGAGCAGTACTTC

J: TRBJ2-1
D: NA
size: NA
V: TRBV9
CDR3: CASSVVAARSVNEQFF
DNA: TGTGCCAGCAGCGTAGTTGCGGCCAGGTCAGTGAATGAGCAGTTCTTC

J: TRBJ2-2
D: TRBD1
size: NA
V: TRBV5-1
CDR3: CASSSPKTGGNTGELFF
DNA: TGCGCCAGCAGCTCCCCTAAGACAGGGGGGAACACCGGGGAGCTGTTTTTT